The 31 T cell receptor beta chains reported below all come from one sample, sequenced in a study of persistence of HIV-infected CD4 T cells. The immunoSEQ assay was version 4, run in survey mode. Only in-frame clones appear in the TCRdb table, and some are missing; sequencing was by immunoSEQ multiplex PCR. The repertoire includes about 43,000 clones, more than 80% of them detected once, and about 0.94% sits in the top ten. Cells were stimulated nonspecifically with anti-CD3/anti-CD28 magnetic beads. Responding CD4+ T cells were sorted by upregulation of both CD40 ligand and CD69. Their antigens are not known. The sample consisted of CD4+ T cells sorted from PBMCs after roughly 17-hour stimulation, taken from a patient who received antiretroviral therapy. All receptors derive from an adult man with HIV who was CMV-seropositive.

The chain has TRBV27 and TRBJ1-3, with unresolved D. There are 13 residues in the CDR3. V was clipped by 5 bases and J by 2 bases, with 7 bases between them. CDR1 MNHEY and CDR2 SMNVEV come from the germline V gene (reference sequence). The CDR3 is CASSARTGNTIYF. CDR3 DNA sequence: TGTGCCAGCAGTGCCAGAACTGGAAACACCATATATTTT.

V is TRBV19 and J is TRBJ1-4, with 9 positions matching TRBD1. CDR1 is LNHDA, CDR2 SQIVND, per germline (reference sequence). The CDR3 has 13 amino acids. The trim removed 8 bases at V and 6 bases at J, leaving 4 bases unmatched. CDR3 DNA: TGTGCCAGTGGCGGGACAGGGTATGAAAAACTGTTTTTT. Its protein is CASGGTGYEKLFF.

This clone was detected only a few times. The chain is built from TRBV3-1 (or the pseudogene TRBV3-2) and TRBJ2-3; no clear D gene. Trimming removed 1 base from V and 1 base from J, with 9 bases in between. Germline-derived CDR1 and CDR2 are LGHDT and YNNKEL (reference sequence). This CDR3 has 15 residues. The CDR3 protein is CASSQVGRRTDTQYF. As DNA, the CDR3 is TGTGCCAGCAGCCAAGTTGGTAGGCGCACAGATACGCAGTATTTT.

The V gene is TRBV7-6, the J gene TRBJ2-1; no reliable D call. CDR3 length: 15 residues. V gave up 5 bases and J gave up 0 bases, with 11 bases separating them. Germline loops: CDR1 SGHVS, CDR2 FNYEAQ. CDR3 sequence reads: CASSEAFNSYNEQFF. The CDR3 DNA reads as TGTGCCAGCAGCGAGGCTTTTAACTCCTACAATGAGCAGTTCTTC. Using reference TRBV7-6 and TRBJ2-1 for the parts outside the CDR3, the full variable domain is GAGVSQSPRYKVTKRGQDVALRCDPISGHVSLYWYRQALGQGPEFLTYFNYEAQQDKSGLPNDRFSAERPEGSISTLTIQRTEQRDSAMYRCASSEAFNSYNEQFFGPGTRLTVL.

This sequence joins TRBV15 and TRBJ2-1; D remains ambiguous. The CDR3 has 14 amino acids. Trimming took 6 bases from V and 0 from J, leaving 9 bases between them. In germline, CDR1 is LNHNV, CDR2 YYDKDF (reference sequence). The chain's CDR3 is CATRGPNSYNEQFF. In DNA, the CDR3 is TGTGCCACCAGAGGACCGAACTCCTACAATGAGCAGTTCTTC.

This chain connects TRBV5-1 to TRBJ1-2; TRBD1 agrees at 12 bases. Germline V CDR1 and CDR2: SGHRS, YFSETQ. The CDR3 runs to 15 residues. Losses at the gene ends were 1 base for V and 12 bases for J; bases not matched to a gene: 10. The CDR3 nucleotides read TGCGCCAGCAGCTTGAGGACCGGGACAGGGGGCTTTCACACCTTC. Translating it yields CASSLRTGTGGFHTF.

Points on this clone: The sample contains more than one DNA sequence encoding this CDR3. Here the CDR3 DNA reads TGTGCCACCAGCCAGACAGGGGGCGGACAGCCCCAGCATTTT. Translating gives CATSQTGGGQPQHF. The chain has TRBV24-1 and TRBJ1-5, with 10 bases identical to TRBD1. Germline CDR1 reads KGHDR; CDR2 reads SFDVKD. V lost 7 bases to trimming and J lost 7 bases; unmatched junction nucleotides: 6. CDR3 length: 14 residues.

The gene calls are TRBV15 and TRBJ2-7; TRBD2 matches at 7 bases. Per germline, CDR1 LNHNV and CDR2 YYDKDF (reference sequence). With V trimmed by 1 base and J by 1 base, 4 bases remained unmatched. CDR3 length equals 15 residues. The DNA for the CDR3 is TGTGCCACCAGCAGAGGGGGAGGGTTGTCCTACGAGCAGTACTTC. This sequence encodes CATSRGGGLSYEQYF.

A single count supports this clone. The chain links TRBV2 to TRBJ2-1; D may match TRBD1 or TRBD2 (6 bases each). The germline CDR1 and CDR2 sequences are SNHLY and FYNNEI. V was trimmed by 1 base and J by 1 base, leaving 8 bases between them. The CDR3 spans 15 residues. CDR3 DNA: TGTGCCAGCAGTGAAGAAGGGGGGTCCTACAATGAGCAGTTCTTC. Its protein is CASSEEGGSYNEQFF.

This clone appeared once. This chain links TRBV19 with TRBJ2-3, with 9 bases fitting TRBD2. The V and J ends lost 8 bases and 7 bases, in that order; junction bases with no gene match: 13. The CDR3 runs to 15 residues. Germline CDR1 reads LNHDA; CDR2 reads SQIVND (reference sequence). The CDR3 spells CASRSTSGGPNTQYF. Here the CDR3 DNA reads TGTGCCAGTCGTTCGACGAGCGGGGGGCCTAATACGCAGTATTTT.

The rearrangement uses TRBV6-5 and TRBJ2-1; 7 bases line up with TRBD1. The CDR3 covers 11 residues. Losses at the gene ends were 6 bases for V and 9 bases for J; bases not matched to a gene: 2. Germline loops: CDR1 MNHEY, CDR2 SVGAGI. This CDR3 reads CASRNRGEQFF. DNA of the CDR3: TGTGCCAGCAGGAACAGGGGTGAGCAGTTCTTC.

V and J are TRBV27 and TRBJ1-5; D is unclear. The V end lost 1 base, the J end lost 0 bases, and 7 bases lay between the germline ends. Germline V lookup: CDR1 MNHEY, CDR2 SMNVEV (reference sequence). This CDR3 contains 15 residues. The CDR3 sequence is CASSLWSSSNQPQHF. The CDR3 bases are TGTGCCAGCAGTTTATGGAGTAGTAGCAATCAGCCCCAGCATTTT.

This clone has a single count. The chain uses TRBV2 and TRBJ2-1, with 7 bases aligning to TRBD2. From germline, CDR1 is SNHLY and CDR2 FYNNEI. This CDR3 is 12 amino acids long. The ends lost 5 bases at V and 7 bases at J; junction bases unmatched: 2. CDR3 in DNA: TGTGCCAGCAGTTTTAGCGGGAATGAGCAGTTCTTC. Translation gives CASSFSGNEQFF.

The rearrangement links TRBV6-2 or TRBV6-3 to TRBJ2-7; no firm D call. Germline V gene data show CDR1 as MNHEY and CDR2 as SVGEGT. Trimming left V 4 bases short and J 0 bases short, with 7 bases between. The CDR3 extends over 13 amino acids. The CDR3 DNA sequence: TGTGCCAGCAGTTGGGCAAGCTCCTACGAGCAGTACTTC. This sequence encodes CASSWASSYEQYF.

The chain uses TRBV3-1 (or the pseudogene TRBV3-2) and TRBJ1-6; 7 bases fit TRBD1. The CDR3 is made up of 12 amino acids. The germline V gene has CDR1 LGHDT and CDR2 YNNKEL (reference sequence). V lost 6 bases to trimming and J lost 7 bases; unmatched junction nucleotides: 0. CDR3 bases: TGTGCCAGCAGGACAGGGAATTCACCCCTCCACTTT. Amino acids: CASRTGNSPLHF.

J is TRBJ2-3 and V is TRBV5-1; TRBD1 matches 9 bases. V was pared by 2 bases and J by 2 bases, with 3 bases of the junction left unmatched. The germline gives CDR1 SGHRS, CDR2 YFSETQ. This CDR3 is 15 amino acids long. CDR3 bases: TGCGCCAGCAGCTTAGGGACAGGGTACACAGATACGCAGTATTTT. Protein: CASSLGTGYTDTQYF.

The V call is TRBV5-1, the J call TRBJ1-1, with D maybe TRBD1 (6 bases). Germline loops: CDR1 SGHRS, CDR2 YFSETQ. Trimming cost V 5 bases and J 11 bases, with 16 bases left between them. This CDR3 has 12 residues. In nucleotides, the CDR3 is TGCGCCAGCAGTTATACGTCAGGGGAGGCTTTCTTT. It encodes CASSYTSGEAFF.

In DNA, the CDR3 is TGTGCCAGCAGCCAAGAGTCCCTAGCGGGGGCTGGGGATACGCAGTATTTT. Amino acid sequence: CASSQESLAGAGDTQYF. V usage is TRBV14 and J usage is TRBJ2-3, with TRBD2 matching 10 bases. This CDR3 spans 17 amino acids. The V segment lost 0 bases and the J segment 6 bases; nucleotides outside the gene matches: 9. CDR1 is SGHDN, CDR2 FVKESK, per germline.

The rearrangement uses TRBV4-1 and TRBJ2-7; 9 bases are a match to TRBD1. V was clipped by 1 base and J by 5 bases; unmatched bases: 6. CDR3 length equals 15 residues. The germline gives CDR1 MGHRA, CDR2 YSYEKL. The chain's CDR3 is CASSQGDRDTHEQYF. For the CDR3, the DNA is TGCGCCAGCAGCCAAGGGGACAGGGACACCCACGAGCAGTACTTC.

J is TRBJ2-3 and V is TRBV24-1; D unclear. Trimming removed 6 bases from V and 1 base from J, with 4 bases in between. Germline CDR1 reads KGHDR; CDR2 reads SFDVKD. CDR3 size: 12 residues. CDR3 residues: CATSPGTDTQYF. CDR3 DNA sequence: TGTGCCACCAGTCCAGGCACAGATACGCAGTATTTT.

The rearrangement uses TRBV5-1 and TRBJ1-1; 8 bases are shared with TRBD1. The ends lost 4 bases at V and 6 bases at J; junction bases unmatched: 8. Per germline, CDR1 SGHRS and CDR2 YFSETQ. The CDR3 consists of 14 residues. The DNA of the CDR3 is TGCGCCAGCAGCCGGGCCGGGACAGGTTCTGAAGCTTTCTTT. Translating it yields CASSRAGTGSEAFF.

The rearrangement joins TRBV5-1 to TRBJ1-2; D might be TRBD1 (6 bases). The germline gives CDR1 SGHRS, CDR2 YFSETQ. There are 14 residues in the CDR3. Trimming removed 0 bases from V and 5 bases from J, with 11 bases in between. CDR3 sequence: CASSLDGGAYGYTF. The CDR3 DNA reads TGCGCCAGCAGCTTGGATGGGGGGGCGTATGGCTACACCTTC.

The chain combines TRBV5-1 with TRBJ1-1; D unresolved. The ends were cut back, 6 bases at V and 7 bases at J, with 16 bases in the middle. Germline CDR1 SGHRS, CDR2 YFSETQ. The CDR3 has 13 amino acids. CDR3 nucleotide sequence: TGCGCCAGCAAGGAAGGTTCGATTGGTGAAGCTTTCTTT. Translation: CASKEGSIGEAFF.

This clone has a single count. This sequence joins TRBV6-6 and TRBJ2-7, with 7 bases fitting TRBD1. The trim removed 4 bases at V and 0 bases at J, leaving 9 bases unmatched. Germline V gene sequence: CDR1 MNHNY, CDR2 SVGAGI (reference sequence). CDR3 length equals 16 residues. CDR3 sequence reads: CASSFPGGKSSYEQYF. The DNA of the CDR3 is TGTGCCAGCAGTTTTCCAGGGGGTAAGAGCTCCTACGAGCAGTACTTC.

The rearrangement links TRBV5-4 to TRBJ1-5; 7 positions agree with TRBD1. The V gene's germline CDR1 is SGHNT and CDR2 YYREEE (reference sequence). V trimming: 4 bases; J trimming: 6 bases; junction bases outside the gene matches: 10. The CDR3 runs to 15 residues. The CDR3 nucleotides are TGTGCCAGCAGCCGCGACAGGGCGATAAGTCAGCCCCAGCATTTT. Translated, it gives CASSRDRAISQPQHF.

V usage is TRBV5-1 and J usage is TRBJ2-7, with D maybe TRBD1 (5 bases). Germline V gene lookup returns CDR1 SGHRS and CDR2 YFSETQ. The CDR3 is 14 residues long. Trimming shortened V by 3 bases and J by 3 bases, and 13 bases separated the two germline ends. CDR3 nucleotides: TGCGCCAGCAGCTCGGGTGGGGCCTACTACGAGCAGTACTTC. This translates into CASSSGGAYYEQYF.

Written as DNA, the CDR3 is TGTGCCAGTAGTATCCCCCGGGACAGCTCTTACTATGGCTACACCTTC. Its translation: CASSIPRDSSYYGYTF. The genes are TRBV19 and TRBJ1-2, with TRBD1 identical over 7 bases. The germline gives CDR1 LNHDA, CDR2 SQIVND (reference sequence). The CDR3 spans 16 residues. V lost 3 bases to trimming and J lost 3 bases; unmatched junction nucleotides: 10.

This clone was detected only a few times. This chain uses TRBV18 with TRBJ1-1; D perhaps matches TRBD1 (6 bases). The CDR3 loop spans 16 amino acids. Trimming removed 5 bases at V and 0 bases at J, with 16 bases between. CDR1 and CDR2 (germline): KGHSH, LQKENI. The CDR3, as DNA: TGTGCCAGCTCAGCCTCGGCCGGGACAATGAACACTGAAGCTTTCTTT. Amino acids: CASSASAGTMNTEAFF.

This clone appeared once. V is TRBV7-8 and J is TRBJ2-3; D uncertain. The germline V and J ends were trimmed by 4 bases and 2 bases, with 16 bases remaining between them. The CDR3 totals 16 residues. CDR1 and CDR2 (germline): SGHVS, FQNEAQ. CDR3 nucleotide sequence: TGTGCCAGCAGCTCAGGCAGGACGGGCTTCACAGATACGCAGTATTTT. This translates into CASSSGRTGFTDTQYF.

The chain combines TRBV5-5 with TRBJ1-2; no definite D call. Trimming stripped 4 bases from V and 13 bases from J, with 26 bases between. This CDR3 spans 15 amino acids. The V gene's germline CDR1 is SGHKS and CDR2 YYEKEE (reference sequence). The CDR3 is CASSDRVVHSLVTTF. In DNA form, the CDR3 reads TGTGCCAGCAGCGATAGGGTGGTTCATAGTTTAGTAACCACCTTC.

CDR3 region: CALLIRGDSSYNSPLHF. For the CDR3, the DNA is TGTGCCCTGTTAATCAGGGGGGACTCCTCCTATAATTCACCCCTCCACTTT. The rearrangement uses TRBV21-1 and TRBJ1-6; the table's D call TRBD1 went unverified against the DNA. TRBV21-1 is shown as a pseudogene. The CDR3 spans 17 residues.